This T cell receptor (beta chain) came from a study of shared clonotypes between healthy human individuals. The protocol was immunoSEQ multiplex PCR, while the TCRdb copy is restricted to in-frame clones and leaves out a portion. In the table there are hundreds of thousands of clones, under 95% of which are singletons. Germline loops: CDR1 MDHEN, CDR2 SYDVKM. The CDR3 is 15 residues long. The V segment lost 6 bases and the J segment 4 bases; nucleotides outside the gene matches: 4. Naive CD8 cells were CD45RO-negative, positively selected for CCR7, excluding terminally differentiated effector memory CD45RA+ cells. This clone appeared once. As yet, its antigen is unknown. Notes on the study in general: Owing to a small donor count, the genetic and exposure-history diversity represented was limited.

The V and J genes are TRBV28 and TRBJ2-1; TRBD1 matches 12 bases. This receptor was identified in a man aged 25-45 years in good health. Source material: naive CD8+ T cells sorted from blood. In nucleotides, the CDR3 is TGTGCCAGCAGGCGGGACAGGGGGCCATACAATGAGCAGTTCTTC. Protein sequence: CASRRDRGPYNEQFF.